This T cell receptor beta chain was found in a study of T cell responses to AZD1222 COVID-19 vaccine. Germline trimming cut 0 bases from V and 2 bases from J; bases unmatched to any gene: 12. This CDR3 spans 18 amino acids. Germline V gene lookup returns CDR1 LNHNV and CDR2 YYDKDF (reference sequence). Measured with immunoSEQ multiplex PCR; TCRdb has only the in-frame clones, and not every one. This sample has 160,000 or so clones, with roughly 90% found just once. J is TRBJ1-1 and V is TRBV15; 7 bases line up with TRBD1. The sequencing used peripheral blood, collected 28 days after the second AZD1222 dose. This clonotype was obtained from an adult who received the AZD1222 COVID-19 vaccine. The CDR3 coding sequence is TGTGCCACCAGCAGAGATTTCTCGACAGGGCGGGGTAACACTGAAGCTTTCTTT. Translating it yields CATSRDFSTGRGNTEAFF.